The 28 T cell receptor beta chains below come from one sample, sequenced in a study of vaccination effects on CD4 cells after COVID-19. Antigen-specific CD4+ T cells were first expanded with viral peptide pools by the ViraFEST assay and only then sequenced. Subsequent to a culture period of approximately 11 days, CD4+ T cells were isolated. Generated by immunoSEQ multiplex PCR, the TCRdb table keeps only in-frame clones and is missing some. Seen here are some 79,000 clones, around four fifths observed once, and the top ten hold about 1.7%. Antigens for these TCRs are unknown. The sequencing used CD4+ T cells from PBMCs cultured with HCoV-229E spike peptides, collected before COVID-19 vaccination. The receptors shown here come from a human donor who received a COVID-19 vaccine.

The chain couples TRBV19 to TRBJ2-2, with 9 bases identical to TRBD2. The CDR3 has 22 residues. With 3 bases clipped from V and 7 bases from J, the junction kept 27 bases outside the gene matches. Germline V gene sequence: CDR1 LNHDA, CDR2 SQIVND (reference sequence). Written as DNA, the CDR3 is TGTGCCAGTAGTATCCTCCCCGGGGGGGGCGCCGCCGCTAGCGGGGAAATCGGGGAGCTGTTTTTT. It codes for CASSILPGGGAAASGEIGELFF.

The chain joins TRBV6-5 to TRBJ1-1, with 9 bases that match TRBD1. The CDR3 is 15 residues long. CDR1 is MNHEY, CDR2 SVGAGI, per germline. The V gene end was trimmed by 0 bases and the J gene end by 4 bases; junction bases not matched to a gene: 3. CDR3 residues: CASSYSDRGVTEAFF. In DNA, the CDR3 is TGTGCCAGCAGTTACTCGGACAGGGGAGTCACTGAAGCTTTCTTT.

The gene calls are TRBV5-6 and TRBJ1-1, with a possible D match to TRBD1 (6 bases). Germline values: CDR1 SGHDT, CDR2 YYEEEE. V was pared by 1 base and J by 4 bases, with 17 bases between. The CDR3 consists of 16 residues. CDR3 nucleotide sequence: TGTGCCAGCAGCTTGCACCTGGGAGGGGGGGGCACTGAAGCTTTCTTT. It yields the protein CASSLHLGGGGTEAFF. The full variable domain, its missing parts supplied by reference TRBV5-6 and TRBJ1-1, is DAGVTQSPTHLIKTRGQQVTLRCSPKSGHDTVSWYQQALGQGPQFIFQYYEEEERQRGNFPDRFSGHQFPNYSSELNVNALLLGDSALYLCASSLHLGGGGTEAFFGQGTRLTVV.

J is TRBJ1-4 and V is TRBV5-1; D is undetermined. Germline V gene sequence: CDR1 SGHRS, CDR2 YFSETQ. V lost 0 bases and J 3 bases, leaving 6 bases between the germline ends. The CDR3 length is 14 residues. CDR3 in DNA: TGCGCCAGCAGCTTGGACAGCCCTAATGAAAAACTGTTTTTT. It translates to CASSLDSPNEKLFF. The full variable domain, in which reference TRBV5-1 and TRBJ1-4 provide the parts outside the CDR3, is KAGVTQTPRYLIKTRGQQVTLSCSPISGHRSVSWYQQTPGQGLQFLFEYFSETQRNKGNFPGRFSGRQFSNSRSEMNVSTLELGDSALYLCASSLDSPNEKLFFGSGTQLSVL.

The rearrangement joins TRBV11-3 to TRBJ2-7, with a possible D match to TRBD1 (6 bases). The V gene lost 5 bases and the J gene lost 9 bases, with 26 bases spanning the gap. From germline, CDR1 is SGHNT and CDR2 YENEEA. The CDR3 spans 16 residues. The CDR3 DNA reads TGTGCCAGCAGCGATGGAGGACAGTACTATGCTAGTGGGCAGTACGTC. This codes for CASSDGGQYYASGQYV.

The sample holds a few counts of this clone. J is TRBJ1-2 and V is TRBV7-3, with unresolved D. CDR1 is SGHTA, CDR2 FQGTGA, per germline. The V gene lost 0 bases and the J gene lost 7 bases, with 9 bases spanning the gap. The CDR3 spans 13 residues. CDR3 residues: CASSLTGLRGYTF. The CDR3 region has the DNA TGTGCCAGCAGCTTAACGGGCCTACGTGGCTACACCTTC. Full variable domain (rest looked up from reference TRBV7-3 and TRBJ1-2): GAGVSQTPSNKVTEKGKYVELRCDPISGHTALYWYRQSLGQGPEFLIYFQGTGAADDSGLPNDRFFAVRPEGSVSTLKIQRTERGDSAVYLCASSLTGLRGYTFGSGTRLTVV.

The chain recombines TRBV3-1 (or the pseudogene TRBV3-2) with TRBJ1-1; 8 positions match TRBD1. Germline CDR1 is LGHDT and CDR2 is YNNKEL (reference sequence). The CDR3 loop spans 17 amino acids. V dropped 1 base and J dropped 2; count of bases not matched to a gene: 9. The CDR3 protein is CASSQGGQGVYNTEAFF. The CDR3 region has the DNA TGTGCCAGCAGCCAAGGAGGACAGGGAGTCTACAACACTGAAGCTTTCTTT.

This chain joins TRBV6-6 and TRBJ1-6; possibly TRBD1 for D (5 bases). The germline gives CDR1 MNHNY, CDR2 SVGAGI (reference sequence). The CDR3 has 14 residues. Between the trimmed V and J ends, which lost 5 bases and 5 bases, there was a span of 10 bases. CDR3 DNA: TGTGCCAGCAGTCAAAAGACAGATAATTCACCCCTCCACTTT. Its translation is CASSQKTDNSPLHF.

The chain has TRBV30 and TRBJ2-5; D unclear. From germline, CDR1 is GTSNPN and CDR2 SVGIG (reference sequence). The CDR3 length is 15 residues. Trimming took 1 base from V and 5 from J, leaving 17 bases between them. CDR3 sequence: CAWSGGVLLMETQYF. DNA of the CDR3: TGTGCCTGGAGTGGTGGGGTCCTTTTGATGGAGACCCAGTACTTC.

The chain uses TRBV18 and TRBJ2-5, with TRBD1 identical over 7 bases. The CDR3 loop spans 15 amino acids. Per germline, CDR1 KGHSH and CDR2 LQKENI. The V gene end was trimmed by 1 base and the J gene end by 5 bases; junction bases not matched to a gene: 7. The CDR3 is CASSPQAGGEETQYF. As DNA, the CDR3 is TGTGCCAGCTCACCACAGGCAGGGGGTGAGGAGACCCAGTACTTC.

CDR3 nucleotides: TGCGCCAGCAGTCACCCGGGGACTAGCGGAGCCAATGAGCAGTTCTTC. It translates to CASSHPGTSGANEQFF. The chain combines TRBV23-1 with TRBJ2-1; the match to TRBD2 covers 11 bases. TRBV23-1 is given ORF status, its function remaining uncertain. CDR3 length equals 16 residues. Germline trimming cut 3 bases from V and 6 bases from J; bases unmatched to any gene: 7.

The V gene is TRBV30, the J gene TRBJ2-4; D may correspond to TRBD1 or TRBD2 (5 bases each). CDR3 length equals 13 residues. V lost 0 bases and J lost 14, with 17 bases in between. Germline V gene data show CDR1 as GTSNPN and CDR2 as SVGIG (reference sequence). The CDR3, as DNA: TGTGCCTGGAGTGTTCTGGGGTGGGACCGAGAGTACTTC. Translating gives CAWSVLGWDREYF.

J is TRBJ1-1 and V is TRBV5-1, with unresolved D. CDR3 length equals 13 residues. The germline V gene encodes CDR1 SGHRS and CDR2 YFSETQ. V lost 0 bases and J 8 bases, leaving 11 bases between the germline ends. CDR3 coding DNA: TGCGCCAGCAGCTTGGATAGATTCTCCGAAGCTTTCTTT. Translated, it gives CASSLDRFSEAFF.

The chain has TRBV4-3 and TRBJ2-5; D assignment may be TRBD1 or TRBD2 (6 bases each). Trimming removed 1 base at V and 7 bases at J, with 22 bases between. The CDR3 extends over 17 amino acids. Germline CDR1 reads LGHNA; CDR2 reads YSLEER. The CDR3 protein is CASSQAETGGGVATQYF. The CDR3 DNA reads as TGCGCCAGCAGCCAAGCCGAGACAGGCGGCGGGGTGGCGACCCAGTACTTC.

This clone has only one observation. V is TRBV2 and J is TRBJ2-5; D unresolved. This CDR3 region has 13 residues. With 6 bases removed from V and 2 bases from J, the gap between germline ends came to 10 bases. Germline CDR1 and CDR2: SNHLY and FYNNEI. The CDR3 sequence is CASRKDGQETQYF. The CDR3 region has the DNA TGTGCCAGCAGAAAAGACGGACAAGAGACCCAGTACTTC.

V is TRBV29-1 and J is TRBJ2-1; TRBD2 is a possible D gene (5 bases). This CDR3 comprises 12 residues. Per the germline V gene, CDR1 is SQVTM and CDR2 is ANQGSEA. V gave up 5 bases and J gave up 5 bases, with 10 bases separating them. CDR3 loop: CSVYHGNNEQFF. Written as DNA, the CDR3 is TGCAGCGTTTACCACGGGAACAATGAGCAGTTCTTC.

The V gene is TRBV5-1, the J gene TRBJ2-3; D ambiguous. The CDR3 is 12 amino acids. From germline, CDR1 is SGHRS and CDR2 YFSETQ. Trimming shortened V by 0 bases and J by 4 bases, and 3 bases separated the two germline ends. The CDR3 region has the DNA TGCGCCAGCAGCTTGGTTCCAGATACGCAGTATTTT. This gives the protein CASSLVPDTQYF.

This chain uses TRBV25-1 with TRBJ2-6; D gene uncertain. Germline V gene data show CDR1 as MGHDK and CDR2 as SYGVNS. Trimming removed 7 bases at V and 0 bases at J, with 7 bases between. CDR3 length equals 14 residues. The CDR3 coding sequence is TGTGCCAGCAAATCCGACTCTGGGGCCAACGTCCTGACTTTC. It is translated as CASKSDSGANVLTF. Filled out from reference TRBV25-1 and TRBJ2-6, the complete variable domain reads EADIYQTPRYLVIGTGKKITLECSQTMGHDKMYWYQQDPGMELHLIHYSYGVNSTEKGDLSSESTVSRIRTEHFPLTLESARPSHTSQYLCASKSDSGANVLTFGAGSRLTVL.

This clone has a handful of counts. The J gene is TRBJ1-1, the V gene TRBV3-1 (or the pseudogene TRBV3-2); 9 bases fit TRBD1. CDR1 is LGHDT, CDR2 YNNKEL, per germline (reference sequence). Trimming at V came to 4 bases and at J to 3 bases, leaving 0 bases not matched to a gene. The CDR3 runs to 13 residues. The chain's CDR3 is CASSRTGDTEAFF. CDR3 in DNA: TGTGCCAGCAGCCGGACAGGGGACACTGAAGCTTTCTTT.

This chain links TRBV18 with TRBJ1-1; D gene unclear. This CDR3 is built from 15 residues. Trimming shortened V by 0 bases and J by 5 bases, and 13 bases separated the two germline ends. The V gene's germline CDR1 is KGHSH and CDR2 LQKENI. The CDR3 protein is CASSPPWGDGTEAFF. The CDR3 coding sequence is TGTGCCAGCTCACCACCGTGGGGAGATGGGACTGAAGCTTTCTTT.

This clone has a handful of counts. Written as DNA, the CDR3 is TGTGCCAGCTCACCATCGAATGAGCAGTTCTTC. Its translation: CASSPSNEQFF. The rearrangement joins TRBV18 to TRBJ2-1; D is unresolved. The CDR3 totals 11 residues. The V end was cut by 2 bases, the J end by 7 bases, with 3 bases between. Germline V gives CDR1 KGHSH, CDR2 LQKENI. Full variable domain (missing parts from reference TRBV18 and TRBJ2-1): NAGVMQNPRHLVRRRGQEARLRCSPMKGHSHVYWYRQLPEEGLKFMVYLQKENIIDESGMPKERFSAEFPKEGPSILRIQQVVRGDSAAYFCASSPSNEQFFGPGTRLTVL.

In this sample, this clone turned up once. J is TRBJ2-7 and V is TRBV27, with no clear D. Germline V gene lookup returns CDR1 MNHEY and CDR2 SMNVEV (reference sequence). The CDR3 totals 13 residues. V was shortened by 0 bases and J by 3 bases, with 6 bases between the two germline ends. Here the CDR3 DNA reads TGTGCCAGCAGTTTATCCCCAGACTACGAGCAGTACGTC. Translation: CASSLSPDYEQYV.

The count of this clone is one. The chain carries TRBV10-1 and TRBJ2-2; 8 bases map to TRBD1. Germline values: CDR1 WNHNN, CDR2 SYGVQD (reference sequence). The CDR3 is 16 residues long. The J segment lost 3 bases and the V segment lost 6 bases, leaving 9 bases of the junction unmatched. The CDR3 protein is CASRDAIQGDTGELFF. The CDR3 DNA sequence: TGCGCCAGCAGGGACGCGATACAGGGGGACACCGGGGAGCTGTTTTTT.

CDR3 loop: CASSAGYQETQYF. CDR3 bases: TGTGCCAGCTCGGCTGGGTATCAAGAGACCCAGTACTTC. J is TRBJ2-5 and V is TRBV18; D call uncertain. Germline loops: CDR1 KGHSH, CDR2 LQKENI. The CDR3 runs to 13 residues. The V end was cut by 6 bases, the J end by 2 bases, with 10 bases between.

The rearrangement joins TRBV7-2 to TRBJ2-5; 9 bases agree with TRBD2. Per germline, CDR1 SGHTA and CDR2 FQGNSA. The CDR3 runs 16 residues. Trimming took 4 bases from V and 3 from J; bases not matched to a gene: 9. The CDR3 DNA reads TGTGCCAGCAGCTGGTTACCGCGGGGGGGCGAAGAGACCCAGTACTTC. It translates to CASSWLPRGGEETQYF.

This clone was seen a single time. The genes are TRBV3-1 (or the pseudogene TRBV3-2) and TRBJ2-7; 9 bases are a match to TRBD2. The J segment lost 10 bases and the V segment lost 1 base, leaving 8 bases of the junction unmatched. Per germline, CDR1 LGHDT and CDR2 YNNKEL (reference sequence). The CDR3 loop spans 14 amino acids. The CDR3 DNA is TGTGCCAGCAGCCAAGGAGCGGGGGGACTGGGACAGTACGTC. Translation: CASSQGAGGLGQYV.

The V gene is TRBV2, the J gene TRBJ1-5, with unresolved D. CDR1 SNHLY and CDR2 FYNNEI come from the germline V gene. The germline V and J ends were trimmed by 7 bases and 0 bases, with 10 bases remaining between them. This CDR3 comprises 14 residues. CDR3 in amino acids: CASTDTNSNQPQHF. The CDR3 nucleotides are TGTGCCAGCACAGACACCAATAGCAATCAGCCCCAGCATTTT.

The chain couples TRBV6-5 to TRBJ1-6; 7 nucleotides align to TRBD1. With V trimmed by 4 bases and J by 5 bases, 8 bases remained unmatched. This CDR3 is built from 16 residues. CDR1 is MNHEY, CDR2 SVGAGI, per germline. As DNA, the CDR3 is TGTGCCAGCAGTTCCATTGCAGGGGGAAATAATTCACCCCTCCACTTT. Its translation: CASSSIAGGNNSPLHF.